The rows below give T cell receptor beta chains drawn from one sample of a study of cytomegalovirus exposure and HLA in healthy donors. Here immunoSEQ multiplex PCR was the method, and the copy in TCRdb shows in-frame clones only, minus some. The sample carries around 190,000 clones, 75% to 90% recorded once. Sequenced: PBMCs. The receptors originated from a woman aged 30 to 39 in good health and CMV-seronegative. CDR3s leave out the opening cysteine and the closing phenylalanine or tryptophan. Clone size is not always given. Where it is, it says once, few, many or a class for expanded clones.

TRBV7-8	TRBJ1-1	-	ASSYLTGKNTEAF
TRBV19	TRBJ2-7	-	ASSIATGGHEQY
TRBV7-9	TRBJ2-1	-	ASSNGIDNEQF
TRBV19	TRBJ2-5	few	ASSNLQGAGETQY
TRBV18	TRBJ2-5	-	ASSPPTQQGETQY
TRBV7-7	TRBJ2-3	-	ASSFGTGGTDTQY
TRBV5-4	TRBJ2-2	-	ASSLSTGELF
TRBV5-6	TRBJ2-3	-	ASSVKQVYTDTQY
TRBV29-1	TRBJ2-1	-	SVEVTSGNEQF
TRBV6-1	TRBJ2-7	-	ASRNPGYEQY
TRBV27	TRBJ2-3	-	ASSLVDGARGTDTQY
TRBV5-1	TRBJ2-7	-	ASSLTEQLYEQY
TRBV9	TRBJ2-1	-	ASSPGAYEQF
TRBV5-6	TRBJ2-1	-	ASSLDLDGSGYNEQF
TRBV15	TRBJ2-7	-	ATSGGRVGESYEQY
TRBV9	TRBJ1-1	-	ASSPLTDVWGGTEAF
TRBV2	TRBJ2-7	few	ASSEQRAAYEQY
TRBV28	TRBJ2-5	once	ASSDWQGKETQY
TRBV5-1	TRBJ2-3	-	ASSLAGTGPRTDTQY
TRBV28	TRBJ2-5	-	ASSPFPGGTQY
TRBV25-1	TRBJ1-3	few	ASGGAGSGNTIY
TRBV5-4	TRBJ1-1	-	ASSGGMNTEAF
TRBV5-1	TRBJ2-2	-	ASSLAAVNTGELF
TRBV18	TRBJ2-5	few	ASSPAPGTGKETQY
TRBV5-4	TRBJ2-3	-	ASTTGGGGAITDTQY
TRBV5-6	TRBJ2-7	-	ASSSGRGSYEQY
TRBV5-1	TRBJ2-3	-	ASSPGASTDTQY
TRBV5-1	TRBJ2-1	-	ASSLGLAGSSYNEQF
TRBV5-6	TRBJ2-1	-	ASSRTGLQF
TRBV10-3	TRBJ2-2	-	AISEGSGSNGELF
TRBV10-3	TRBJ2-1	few	AIRGLGLAKDNEQF
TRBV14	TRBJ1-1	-	ASSPLGQMNTEAF
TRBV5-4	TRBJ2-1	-	ASSPREGNQF
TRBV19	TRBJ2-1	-	ATTRGFANEQF
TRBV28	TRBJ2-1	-	ASASAYNEQF
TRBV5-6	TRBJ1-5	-	ASSLPGGGFFQPQH
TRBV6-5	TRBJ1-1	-	ASRTGIHTEAF
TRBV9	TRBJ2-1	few	ASSIRTSGRLDEQF
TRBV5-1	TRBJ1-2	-	ASSHRTGVELEGYT
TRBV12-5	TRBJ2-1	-	ASGGDRYGTEQF
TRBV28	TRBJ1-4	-	ASSLLAGNEKLF
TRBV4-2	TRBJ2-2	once	ASSQDEGTASGELF
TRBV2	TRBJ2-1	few	ASSSPEDRAYNEQF
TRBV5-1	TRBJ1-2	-	ASSSGTGYYGYT
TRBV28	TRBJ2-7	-	ASSLTPLLDRY
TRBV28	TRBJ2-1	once	ASSTNHLINEQF
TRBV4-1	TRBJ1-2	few	ASSQDRGVRYGYT
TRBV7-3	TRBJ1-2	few	ASSHLQQGFFYGYT
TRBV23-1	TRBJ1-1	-	ASSQCFAGG
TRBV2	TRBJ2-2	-	ASSELAGNTGELF
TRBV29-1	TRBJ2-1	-	SVGPSGRVYNEQF